This TCR beta chain was identified in a study of blood T cells in healthy people across ages. On the study more broadly: Per every two T cells, about one barcoded beta molecule was captured by template switching. General study points: Per million T cells, the diversity of TCR beta decreased roughly linearly as age advanced.

Through a sample-barcoded 5' primer and a J-beta primer mix, a second PCR was run for roughly 6 to 11 cycles. TCRdb analysed the 5' RACE reads with MiXCR anew, one entry per CDR3 protein. Of about 1.4 million distinct CDR3 sequences in the sample, roughly 64% are singletons; the top ten hold over 6.5%. This clonotype was seen only a few times. What it recognizes is unknown. Trimming removed 4 bases at V and 2 bases at J, with 12 bases between. Germline V gene sequence: CDR1 SGHRS, CDR2 YFSETQ. This CDR3 has 14 amino acids. The authors extracted at least 6 micrograms of total RNA per sample. The sequence derives from a man younger than 35 in good health. This rearrangement joins TRBV5-1 to TRBJ1-2, with D possibly being TRBD1 (6 bases). Sequenced input: blood. The CDR3 nucleotides are TGCGCCAGCAGCCCTGGGAGGGGGAACTATGGCTACACCTTC. Its translation: CASSPGRGNYGYTF.